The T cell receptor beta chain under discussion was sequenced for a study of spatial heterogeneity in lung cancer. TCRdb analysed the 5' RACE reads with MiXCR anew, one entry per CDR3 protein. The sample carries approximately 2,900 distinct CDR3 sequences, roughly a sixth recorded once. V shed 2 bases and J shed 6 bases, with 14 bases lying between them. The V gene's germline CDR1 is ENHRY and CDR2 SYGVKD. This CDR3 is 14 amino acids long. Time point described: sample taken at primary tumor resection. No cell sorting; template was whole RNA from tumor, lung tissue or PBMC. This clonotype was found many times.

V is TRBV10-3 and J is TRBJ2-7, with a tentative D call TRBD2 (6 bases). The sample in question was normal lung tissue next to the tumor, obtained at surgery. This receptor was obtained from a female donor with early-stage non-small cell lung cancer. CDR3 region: CAISENGAGSEQYF. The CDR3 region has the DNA TGTGCCATCAGTGAGAACGGCGCGGGAAGCGAGCAGTACTTC.